This T cell receptor beta chain was recovered during a study of identical twins. Study observations and caveats: Partial confounding of zero-insertion analyses by invariant MAIT and iNKT cells was possible.

Between the trimmed V and J ends, which lost 0 bases and 1 base, there was a span of 10 bases. CDR1 DFQATT and CDR2 SNEGSKA come from the germline V gene (reference sequence). This CDR3 comprises 16 residues. Via MiXCR, TCRdb re-called the 5' RACE reads, giving one row per CDR3 protein. The sample yields 700,000 or so distinct CDR3 sequences, around 21% seen once. This clonotype was detected only a few times. The antigen remains undetermined. This sample also appeared in a second study, on T cells expressing NK-cell markers. That report notes: It was still unclear whether expanded NKG2C+ T cell clones were HCMV specific.

The chain is built from TRBV20-1 and TRBJ2-6, with D maybe TRBD1 (6 bases). The clonotype originates from a woman in her late teens or twenties in good health. The sample consisted of PBMCs. The CDR3 nucleotides are TGCAGTGCTAGAGAACCGGGACATTCTGGGGCCAACGTCCTGACTTTC. It yields the protein CSAREPGHSGANVLTF.